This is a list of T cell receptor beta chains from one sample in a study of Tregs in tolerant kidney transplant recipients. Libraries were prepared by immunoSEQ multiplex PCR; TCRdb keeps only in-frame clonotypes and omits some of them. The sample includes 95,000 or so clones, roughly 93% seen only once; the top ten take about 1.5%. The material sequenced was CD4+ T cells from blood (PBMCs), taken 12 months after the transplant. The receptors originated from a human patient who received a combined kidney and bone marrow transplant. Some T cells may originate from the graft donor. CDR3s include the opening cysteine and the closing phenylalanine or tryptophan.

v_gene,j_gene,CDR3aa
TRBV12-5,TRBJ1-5,CASGSGDSYSNQPQHF
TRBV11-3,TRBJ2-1,CASSLVSGINEQFF
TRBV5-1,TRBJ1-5,CASSLVRVGLSNQPQHF
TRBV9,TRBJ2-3,CASSVEGLAGTDTQYF
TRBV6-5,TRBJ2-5,CASSYSRAGVMTQYF
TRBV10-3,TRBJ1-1,CAINVPTGEGTEAFF
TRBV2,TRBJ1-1,CASGRGQPNTEAFF
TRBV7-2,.,CASSLVRQVTYEQYF
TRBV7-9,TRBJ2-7,CASSFTYEQYF
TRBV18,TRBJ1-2,CASSPNYVRDGYGYTF
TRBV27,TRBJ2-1,CASSLPGGRGINEQFF
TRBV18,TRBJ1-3,CASSPNVPDNSGNTIYF
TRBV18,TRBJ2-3,CASSPLKSTGSSTDTQYF
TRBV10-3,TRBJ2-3,CAIRATGTGGTDTQYF
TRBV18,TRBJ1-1,CASSAGQTPREAFF
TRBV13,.,CASSLGRNEQYF
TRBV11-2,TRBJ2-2,CASSLAGLEGGELFF
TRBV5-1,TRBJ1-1,CASSLEGQGVPEAFF
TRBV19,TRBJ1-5,CASSIRRQGKTYSNQPQHF
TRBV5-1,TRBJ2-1,CASSLGTTSEQFF
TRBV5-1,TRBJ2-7,CASSLILAGGLYEQYF
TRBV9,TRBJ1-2,CASSDRWGYTF
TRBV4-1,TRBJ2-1,CASSHPGLAGGPTYNEQFF
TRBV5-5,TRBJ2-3,CASSFRGRAPADTQYF
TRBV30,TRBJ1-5,CAWSVRSGDNQPQHF
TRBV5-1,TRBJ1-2,CASSVGFREGYTF
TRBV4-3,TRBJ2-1,CASSQEGQGAGNEQFF